The next 15 T cell receptor beta chains were all read from a single sample in a study of blood T cell repertoires in COVID-19. Assay: immunoSEQ multiplex PCR; the TCRdb copy retains only in-frame clones and omits some. The sample has 350,000 or so clones; about 90% are singletons. Sequenced: PBMCs or T cells enriched from blood (not recorded which). The receptors stem from a young woman who had recovered from COVID-19.

The rearrangement links TRBV27 to TRBJ2-1; 9 bases are shared with TRBD2. The V gene's germline CDR1 is MNHEY and CDR2 SMNVEV (reference sequence). Trimming at V came to 5 bases and at J to 6 bases, leaving 8 bases not matched to a gene. CDR3 length equals 15 residues. CDR3 protein: CASSQSGGTRNEQFF. The CDR3 DNA sequence: TGTGCCAGCAGTCAAAGCGGGGGGACCCGCAATGAGCAGTTCTTC.

The rearrangement links TRBV19 to TRBJ1-6; D not certain. Trimming cost V 7 bases and J 9 bases, with 10 bases left between them. Germline V gives CDR1 LNHDA, CDR2 SQIVND (reference sequence). The CDR3 runs to 12 residues. This CDR3 is CASNLAGSPLHF. The CDR3 region has the DNA TGTGCCAGTAACCTCGCGGGTTCACCCCTCCACTTT.

CDR3 bases: TGTGCCAGCAGGCACAAGAGGGCTTGGAATTCACCCCTCCACTTT. Amino acids: CASRHKRAWNSPLHF. The gene calls are TRBV6-5 and TRBJ1-6; the D is unclear. The CDR3 spans 15 residues. Germline CDR1 is MNHEY and CDR2 is SVGAGI. The V end was cut by 6 bases, the J end by 7 bases, with 16 bases between.

The gene calls are TRBV30 and TRBJ2-7, with D possibly TRBD1 on 6 matching bases. Trimming left V 3 bases short and J 7 bases short, with 22 bases between. Germline V gene data show CDR1 as GTSNPN and CDR2 as SVGIG (reference sequence). The CDR3 is made up of 15 amino acids. The CDR3 reads CAWSPRQATFREQYF. Here the CDR3 DNA reads TGTGCCTGGAGCCCCAGACAGGCGACTTTTAGAGAGCAGTACTTC.

The gene calls are TRBV5-1 and TRBJ2-2, with 7 bases lining up with TRBD1. This CDR3 spans 16 amino acids. Germline loops: CDR1 SGHRS, CDR2 YFSETQ. V lost 4 bases to trimming and J lost 2 bases; unmatched junction nucleotides: 8. Here the CDR3 reads CASSPSRTGNTGELFF. CDR3 coding DNA: TGCGCCAGCAGCCCCAGTCGGACAGGAAACACCGGGGAGCTGTTTTTT.

This sequence joins TRBV4-1 and TRBJ2-2, with TRBD2 matching over 12 bases. V gave up 4 bases and J gave up 5 bases; unmatched junction bases: 14. Germline loops: CDR1 MGHRA, CDR2 YSYEKL. The CDR3 is 19 amino acids. Here the CDR3 reads CASSPIFGLAGRGTGELFF. CDR3 DNA: TGCGCCAGCAGCCCCATCTTCGGACTAGCGGGGAGGGGGACCGGGGAGCTGTTTTTT.

J is TRBJ1-3 and V is TRBV7-6; 7 bases fit TRBD1. The CDR3 consists of 19 residues. CDR1 is SGHVS, CDR2 FNYEAQ, per germline. Trimming cost V 2 bases and J 2 bases; bases outside gene matches: 15. The CDR3 DNA sequence: TGTGCCAGCAGCTTACGTCGGGACAGTTTGGATAGGGCTGGAAACACCATATATTTT. Protein sequence: CASSLRRDSLDRAGNTIYF.

This clone has at least ten counts. As DNA, the CDR3 is TGCGCCAGCAGCTCCGGGGGGGCCGGGAACACTGAAGCTTTCTTT. This codes for CASSSGGAGNTEAFF. The chain employs TRBV5-1 and TRBJ1-1, with a weak D call TRBD1 (6 bases). The CDR3 runs to 15 residues. V lost 3 bases, J lost 1 base, and 13 bases lay in between. Germline CDR1 is SGHRS and CDR2 is YFSETQ. Variable domain in full (rest from reference TRBV5-1 and TRBJ1-1): KAGVTQTPRYLIKTRGQQVTLSCSPISGHRSVSWYQQTPGQGLQFLFEYFSETQRNKGNFPGRFSGRQFSNSRSEMNVSTLELGDSALYLCASSSGGAGNTEAFFGQGTRLTVV.

J is TRBJ1-2 and V is TRBV5-4, with 7 bases that match TRBD1. V trimming: 4 bases; J trimming: 3 bases; junction bases outside the gene matches: 9. The CDR3 extends over 15 amino acids. Germline CDR1 reads SGHNT; CDR2 reads YYREEE (reference sequence). The chain's CDR3 is CASSLATGTDYGYTF. The CDR3 bases are TGTGCCAGCAGCCTAGCGACAGGGACCGACTATGGCTACACCTTC.

This clone appeared once. This chain joins TRBV12-5 and TRBJ2-3; TRBD1 might be the D (6 bases). The CDR3 length is 14 residues. The V end lost 0 bases, the J end lost 11 bases, and 15 bases lay between the germline ends. CDR1 is LGHNT, CDR2 FRNRAP, per germline. In nucleotides, the CDR3 is TGTGCTAGTGGTTTGGTGCAGGGGAGTGGTCGGCAGTATTTT. It specifies CASGLVQGSGRQYF.

This chain uses TRBV14 with TRBJ2-5, with D perhaps TRBD1 (6 bases). The CDR3 extends over 14 amino acids. V lost 3 bases, J lost 7 bases, and 15 bases lay in between. Germline lookup yields CDR1 SGHDN and CDR2 FVKESK. The CDR3 bases are TGTGCCAGCAGCCAGGCCGGGACACGGGTGACCCAGTACTTC. Protein product: CASSQAGTRVTQYF.

The rearrangement links TRBV6-1 to TRBJ2-1, with TRBD2 matching 11 bases. V lost 1 base, J lost 2 bases, and 1 base stayed unmatched. The length of the CDR3 is 16 residues. Germline lookup yields CDR1 MNHNS and CDR2 SASEGT. This CDR3 reads CASSEVLAGAYNEQFF. In DNA, the CDR3 is TGTGCCAGCAGTGAAGTACTAGCGGGGGCCTACAATGAGCAGTTCTTC.

The chain combines TRBV2 with TRBJ1-1; unclear D gene. V lost 4 bases to trimming and J lost 1 base, with 10 bases between them. Germline CDR1 SNHLY, CDR2 FYNNEI. The CDR3 length is 14 residues. The CDR3 spells CASSVTEANTEAFF. The CDR3 DNA sequence: TGTGCCAGCAGTGTCACGGAGGCGAACACTGAAGCTTTCTTT.

The genes are TRBV2 and TRBJ1-5; a possible D gene is TRBD1 (6 bases). Trimming took off 6 bases at V and 4 bases at J, with 13 bases between the two ends. The germline V gene has CDR1 SNHLY and CDR2 FYNNEI. CDR3 length: 14 amino acids. CDR3 nucleotides: TGTGCCAGCAGGCTCCGGGACAAGAATCAGCCCCAGCATTTT. Translation: CASRLRDKNQPQHF. The complete variable domain, with remaining parts taken from reference TRBV2 and TRBJ1-5, reads EPEVTQTPSHQVTQMGQEVILRCVPISNHLYFYWYRQILGQKVEFLVSFYNNEISEKSEIFDDQFSVERPDGSNFTLKIRSTKLEDSAMYFCASRLRDKNQPQHFGDGTRLSIL.

The gene calls are TRBV5-8 and TRBJ2-7, with TRBD2 identical over 7 bases. CDR3 length: 13 residues. V lost 1 base to trimming and J lost 11 bases; unmatched junction nucleotides: 9. Germline-derived CDR1 and CDR2 are SGHTS and YDEGEE. CDR3 protein: CASSLWKRGGEYF. The CDR3, as DNA: TGTGCCAGCAGCTTGTGGAAGCGGGGAGGAGAGTACTTC.